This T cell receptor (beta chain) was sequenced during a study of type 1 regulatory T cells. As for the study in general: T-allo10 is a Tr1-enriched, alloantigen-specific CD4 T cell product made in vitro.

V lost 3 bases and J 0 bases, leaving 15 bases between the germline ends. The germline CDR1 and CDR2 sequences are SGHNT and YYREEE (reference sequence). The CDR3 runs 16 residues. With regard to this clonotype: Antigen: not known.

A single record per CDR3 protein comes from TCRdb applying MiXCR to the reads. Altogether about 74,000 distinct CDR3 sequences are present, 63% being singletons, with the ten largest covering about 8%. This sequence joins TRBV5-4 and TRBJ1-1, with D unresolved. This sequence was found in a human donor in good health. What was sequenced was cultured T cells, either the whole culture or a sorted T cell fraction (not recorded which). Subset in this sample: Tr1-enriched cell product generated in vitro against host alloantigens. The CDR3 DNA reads TGTGCCAGCAGCTCACGCCCCGCGGGTTTGAACACTGAAGCTTTCTTT. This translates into CASSSRPAGLNTEAFF.